This T cell receptor beta chain was found in a study of beta chain features in type 1 diabetes. The authors sorted CD4+ naive, central memory, regulatory and stem cell-like memory cells via CD45RO/CCR7/CD25/CD127/CD95/CD27. Every bit of the isolated RNA underwent reverse transcription, so sequencing read expressed TCRB transcripts. Assay: immunoSEQ multiplex PCR; the TCRdb copy retains only in-frame clones and omits some. The sample records 250,000 to 350,000 clones, approximately 16% being singletons. On this clone: Its specificity is not known.

Regarding the study as a whole: Although PCR might favor shorter templates, it would do so equally in patients and controls. When Type 1 diabetes patients were examined, their TCRB CDR3s proved moderately but significantly shorter in all four CD4+ subsets. For patients, the naive, central memory and Treg TCRB repertoires appeared more alike than for healthy donors. Sequencing the cDNA could make cells with high TCR expression show up more than they should.

Material for sequencing was naive CD4+ T cells from blood. This sequence was found in a man younger than 35 with type 1 diabetes.

CDR3 DNA: TGTGCCAGCAGCACGCACAGGGGTGGTGGCTACACCTTC. Encoded protein: CASSTHRGGGYTF. This chain uses TRBV14 with TRBJ1-2; 7 bases align to TRBD1. The ends lost 5 bases at V and 7 bases at J; junction bases unmatched: 7. This CDR3 is built from 13 residues. From germline, CDR1 is SGHDN and CDR2 FVKESK.